A selection of T cell receptor beta chains follows, all from one sample in a study of cytomegalovirus exposure and HLA in healthy donors. The protocol was immunoSEQ multiplex PCR, while the TCRdb copy is restricted to in-frame clones and leaves out a portion. In the table there are over 150,000 clones, about 64% of which are singletons. Sequences were obtained from PBMCs. The source of these receptors is a middle-aged man in good health and CMV-seronegative. Both conserved end residues are part of each CDR3. A D gene is named only where the DNA matches it firmly. Not every row has a clone size; where given, it reads once, few, many or a size class.

J gene | V gene | D gene | clone size | CDR3 protein | CDR3 DNA
TRBJ2-1 | TRBV27 | TRBD1 | few | CASSAQQGHSYNEQFF | TGTGCCAGCAGTGCACAACAGGGGCACTCCTACAATGAGCAGTTCTTC
TRBJ1-2 | TRBV5-4 | TRBD1 | - | CASSLDRDRIYGYTF | TGTGCCAGCAGTTTGGACAGGGATAGAATCTATGGCTACACCTTC
TRBJ2-3 | TRBV6-5 | TRBD2 | once | CAVYAGGLKDTQYF | TGTGCCGTTTACGCGGGGGGGCTCAAAGATACGCAGTATTTT
TRBJ1-5 | TRBV19 | TRBD1 | - | CASSIYGDRGHVSQPQHF | TGTGCCAGTAGTATATATGGGGACAGGGGGCATGTTAGTCAGCCCCAGCATTTT
TRBJ2-3 | TRBV16 | - | - | CASSPQGRGDTQYF | TGTGCCAGCAGCCCACAGGGACGGGGAGATACGCAGTATTTT
TRBJ2-3 | TRBV7-9 | TRBD1 | - | CASSMDRGTDTQYF | TGTGCCAGCAGCATGGACAGGGGTACAGATACGCAGTATTTT
TRBJ2-5 | TRBV18 | TRBD1 | - | CASSRTGLETQYF | TGTGCCAGCTCACGGACAGGGCTAGAGACCCAGTACTTC
TRBJ1-4 | TRBV28 | - | - | CASSSPHEAVNEKLFF | TGTGCCAGCAGTTCCCCCCACGAGGCGGTTAATGAAAAACTGTTTTTT
TRBJ2-5 | TRBV28 | TRBD2 | - | CASSGASGGAGRETQYF | TGTGCCAGCAGCGGGGCTAGCGGGGGGGCGGGTAGGGAGACCCAGTACTTC
TRBJ1-2 | TRBV29-1 | - | - | CSVEGRNYGYTF | TGCAGCGTTGAAGGTCGTAACTATGGCTACACCTTC
TRBJ2-2 | TRBV28 | TRBD2 | - | CASSLAGLAGMPGELFF | TGTGCCAGCAGTCTAGCGGGCTTGGCAGGGATGCCCGGGGAGCTGTTTTTT
TRBJ2-7 | TRBV18 | - | once | CASSPDMSGTHEQYF | TGTGCCAGCTCCCCCGACATGTCAGGGACTCACGAGCAGTACTTC
TRBJ1-6 | TRBV7-8 | TRBD1 | - | CASSYVTGKNSPLHF | TGTGCCAGCAGCTACGTGACAGGGAAAAATTCACCCCTCCACTTT
TRBJ1-6 | TRBV28 | - | - | CASSLAGLRVSPLHF | TGTGCCAGCAGTTTGGCGGGACTTCGGGTTTCACCCCTCCACTTT
TRBJ2-2 | TRBV19 | TRBD1 | - | CASSSHRQGATGELFF | TGTGCCAGTAGTTCCCACCGACAGGGGGCGACCGGGGAGCTGTTTTTT
TRBJ1-6 | TRBV5-1 | - | few | CASRSGTVVNPLHF | TGCGCCAGCAGGTCGGGGACTGTCGTCAATCCCCTCCACTTT
TRBJ1-2 | TRBV7-2 | - | - | CASSLQGFGYTF | TGTGCCAGCAGCTTACAGGGCTTTGGCTACACCTTC
TRBJ2-1 | TRBV29-1 | TRBD2 | - | CSAPPGGVGGEQFF | TGCAGCGCCCCCCCGGGGGGGGTAGGCGGTGAGCAGTTCTTC
TRBJ2-7 | TRBV10-3 | - | once | CAIRRSEGTYEQYF | TGTGCCATCAGGAGGTCGGAAGGAACCTACGAGCAGTACTTC
TRBJ2-5 | TRBV7-2 | TRBD1 | once | CASSLQGGQVETQYF | TGTGCCAGCAGCTTACAAGGGGGCCAGGTAGAGACCCAGTACTTC
TRBJ2-4 | TRBV25-1 | - | - | CASSVAGNIQYF | TGTGCCAGCAGTGTGGCGGGAAACATTCAGTACTTC
TRBJ2-7 | TRBV5-6 | TRBD1 | - | CASSSALTGVISYEQYF | TGTGCCAGCAGCTCGGCCCTGACAGGGGTGATTTCCTACGAGCAGTACTTC
TRBJ2-2 | TRBV7-7 | - | - | CASSVKGPGSNTGELFF | TGTGCCAGCAGCGTCAAAGGTCCAGGGTCAAACACCGGGGAGCTGTTTTTT
TRBJ2-5 | TRBV10-1 | TRBD2 | - | CASSESVGGFQETQYF | TGCGCCAGCAGTGAGTCGGTGGGGGGGTTCCAAGAGACCCAGTACTTC
TRBJ1-1 | TRBV28 | - | - | CASTAQGSTEAFF | TGTGCCAGCACCGCACAGGGCTCCACTGAAGCTTTCTTT
TRBJ2-2 | TRBV19 | TRBD1 | - | CATYDRGRFGELFF | TGTGCCACTTACGACAGGGGGCGCTTCGGGGAGCTGTTTTTT
TRBJ1-1 | TRBV5-1 | TRBD1 | - | CASSFQGDRANTEAFF | TGCGCCAGCAGCTTCCAGGGGGACAGGGCGAACACTGAAGCTTTCTTT
TRBJ1-1 | TRBV9 | - | - | CASSVDRVDTEAFF | TGTGCCAGCAGCGTAGACAGGGTGGACACTGAAGCTTTCTTT
TRBJ2-3 | TRBV5-1 | TRBD2 | - | CASSPQPSGGSDTQYF | TGCGCCAGCAGCCCCCAGCCCAGCGGGGGCTCAGATACGCAGTATTTT
TRBJ2-5 | TRBV18 | - | few | CASSLGVGETQYF | TGTGCCAGCTCACTCGGGGTTGGAGAGACCCAGTACTTC
TRBJ2-1 | TRBV18 | TRBD1 | - | CASSVTGGNEQFF | TGTGCCAGCTCAGTAACAGGGGGTAATGAGCAGTTCTTC
TRBJ2-2 | TRBV27 | TRBD2 | - | CASSFGGDGELFF | TGTGCCAGCAGTTTTGGGGGGGACGGGGAGCTGTTTTTT
TRBJ2-6 | TRBV4-3 | TRBD2 | - | CASSQGAGGRSGANVLTF | TGCGCCAGCAGCCAAGGAGCGGGGGGGCGTTCTGGGGCCAACGTCCTGACTTTC
TRBJ1-6 | TRBV27 | - | few | CASRPPTVGRSPLHF | TGTGCCAGCCGACCGCCCACAGTAGGTCGTTCACCCCTCCACTTT
TRBJ2-5 | TRBV5-6 | - | few | CASRLLGGRQGQEETQYF | TGTGCCAGCAGGCTACTTGGGGGACGGCAGGGACAAGAAGAGACCCAGTACTTC
TRBJ1-4 | TRBV10-1 | - | few | CASSARGGEKLFF | TGCGCCAGCAGTGCCAGGGGCGGTGAAAAACTGTTTTTT
TRBJ2-6 | TRBV6-5 | - | - | CASSYSAGAGANVLTF | TGTGCCAGCAGTTACTCGGCAGGGGCTGGGGCCAACGTCCTGACTTTC
TRBJ1-5 | TRBV2 | - | few | CASRGPGSNQPQHF | TGTGCCAGCAGGGGGCCAGGGAGCAATCAGCCCCAGCATTTT
TRBJ2-5 | TRBV7-9 | - | - | CASSLLAGQETQYF | TGTGCCAGCAGCTTACTGGCAGGACAAGAGACCCAGTACTTC
TRBJ2-6 | TRBV2 | - | - | CASRAGSGANVLTF | TGTGCCAGCAGAGCTGGCTCTGGGGCCAACGTCCTGACTTTC
TRBJ1-6 | TRBV18 | - | - | CASTGTLARDSPLHF | TGTGCCAGCACGGGGACACTCGCCAGAGATTCACCCCTCCACTTT
TRBJ2-3 | TRBV14 | - | - | CASSHGGGTDTQYF | TGTGCCAGCAGCCACGGGGGAGGCACAGATACGCAGTATTTT
TRBJ2-2 | TRBV2 | TRBD1 | - | CASSRQGGIDTGELFF | TGTGCCAGCAGTCGACAGGGGGGAATCGACACCGGGGAGCTGTTTTTT
TRBJ2-6 | TRBV4-1 | TRBD1 | - | CASSLTGQRSSGANVLTF | TGCGCCAGCAGCCTAACGGGACAGCGAAGCTCTGGGGCCAACGTCCTGACTTTC
TRBJ1-1 | TRBV9 | TRBD1 | - | CASSVGGGTGNTEAFF | TGTGCCAGCAGCGTAGGTGGAGGGACAGGGAACACTGAAGCTTTCTTT
TRBJ1-1 | TRBV5-4 | - | - | CASSLDPGFKAFF | TGTGCCAGCAGCTTGGATCCAGGGTTCAAAGCTTTCTTT
TRBJ1-4 | TRBV6-1 | TRBD1 | few | CASSEGQGAREKLFF | TGTGCCAGCAGTGAGGGACAGGGGGCGCGGGAAAAACTGTTTTTT
TRBJ1-5 | TRBV27 | - | few | CASSLSAGGQPQHF | TGTGCCAGCAGTTTAAGCGCGGGGGGGCAGCCCCAGCATTTT
TRBJ2-7 | TRBV4-3 | TRBD2 | - | CASSPGGSYEQYF | TGCGCCAGCAGCCCGGGGGGATCCTACGAGCAGTACTTC